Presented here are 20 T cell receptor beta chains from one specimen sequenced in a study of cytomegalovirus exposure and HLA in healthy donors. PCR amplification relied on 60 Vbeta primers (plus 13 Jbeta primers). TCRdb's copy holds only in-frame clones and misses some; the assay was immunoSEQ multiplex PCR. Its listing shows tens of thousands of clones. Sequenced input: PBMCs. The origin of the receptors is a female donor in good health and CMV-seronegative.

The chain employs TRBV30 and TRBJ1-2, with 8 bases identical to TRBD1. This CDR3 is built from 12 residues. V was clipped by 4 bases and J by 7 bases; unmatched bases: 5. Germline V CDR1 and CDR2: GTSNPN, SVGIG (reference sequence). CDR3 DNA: TGTGCCTGGACGGACAGGGTGGGTGGCTACACCTTC. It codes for CAWTDRVGGYTF.

This CDR3 is CASSVDRGRDTEAFF. CDR3 DNA: TGTGCCAGCAGTGTCGACAGGGGACGGGACACTGAAGCTTTCTTT. The rearrangement uses TRBV9 and TRBJ1-1; 8 positions match TRBD1. V shed 5 bases, J shed 3 bases, and the junction held 9 bases outside the gene matches. Germline V gene lookup returns CDR1 SGDLS and CDR2 YYNGEE. CDR3 length: 15 residues.

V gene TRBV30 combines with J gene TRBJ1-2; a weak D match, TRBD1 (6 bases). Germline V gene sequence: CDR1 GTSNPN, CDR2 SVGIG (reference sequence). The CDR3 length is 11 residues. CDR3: CVQRTDYGYTF. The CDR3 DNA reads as TGTGTCCAGAGGACAGATTATGGCTACACCTTC.

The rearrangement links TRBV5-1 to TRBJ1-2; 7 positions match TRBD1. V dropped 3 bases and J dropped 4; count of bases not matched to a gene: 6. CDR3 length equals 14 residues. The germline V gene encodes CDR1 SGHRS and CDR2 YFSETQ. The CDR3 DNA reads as TGCGCCAGCAGCTCCAATACAGGGGTCTATGGCTACACCTTC. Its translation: CASSSNTGVYGYTF.

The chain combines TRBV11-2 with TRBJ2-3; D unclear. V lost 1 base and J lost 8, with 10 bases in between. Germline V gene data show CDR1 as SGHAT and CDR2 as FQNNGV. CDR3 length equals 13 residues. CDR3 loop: CASSLVSTGTQYF. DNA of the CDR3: TGTGCCAGCAGCTTAGTCTCGACTGGTACGCAGTATTTT.

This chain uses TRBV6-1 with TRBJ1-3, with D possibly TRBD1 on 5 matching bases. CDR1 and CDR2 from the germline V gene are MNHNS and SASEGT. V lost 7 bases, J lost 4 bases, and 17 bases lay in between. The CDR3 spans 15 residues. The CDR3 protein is CASTWDFSGGNTIYF. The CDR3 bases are TGTGCCAGCACCTGGGACTTTTCGGGCGGAAACACCATATATTTT.

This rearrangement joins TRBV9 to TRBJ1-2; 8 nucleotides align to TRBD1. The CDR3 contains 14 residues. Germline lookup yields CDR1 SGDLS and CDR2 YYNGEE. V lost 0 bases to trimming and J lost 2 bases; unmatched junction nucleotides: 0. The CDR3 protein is CASSVGTGNYGYTF. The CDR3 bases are TGTGCCAGCAGCGTAGGGACAGGGAACTATGGCTACACCTTC. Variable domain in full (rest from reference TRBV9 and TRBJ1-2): DSGVTQTPKHLITATGQRVTLRCSPRSGDLSVYWYQQSLDQGLQFLIQYYNGEERAKGNILERFSAQQFPDLHSELNLSSLELGDSALYFCASSVGTGNYGYTFGSGTRLTVV.

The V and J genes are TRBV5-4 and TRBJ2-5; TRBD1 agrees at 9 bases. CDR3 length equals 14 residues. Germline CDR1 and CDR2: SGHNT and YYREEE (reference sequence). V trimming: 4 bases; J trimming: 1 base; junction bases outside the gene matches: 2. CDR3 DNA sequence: TGTGCCAGCAGCCGACAGGGGGGCCAAGAGACCCAGTACTTC. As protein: CASSRQGGQETQYF.

In nucleotides, the CDR3 is TGTGCCAGCAATGATCAGGGGGCGCCCATTTACGAGCAGTACTTC. It translates to CASNDQGAPIYEQYF. The rearrangement uses TRBV6-1 and TRBJ2-7; 8 positions match TRBD1. Germline CDR1 reads MNHNS; CDR2 reads SASEGT. The CDR3 runs to 15 residues. V dropped 7 bases and J dropped 4; count of bases not matched to a gene: 12.

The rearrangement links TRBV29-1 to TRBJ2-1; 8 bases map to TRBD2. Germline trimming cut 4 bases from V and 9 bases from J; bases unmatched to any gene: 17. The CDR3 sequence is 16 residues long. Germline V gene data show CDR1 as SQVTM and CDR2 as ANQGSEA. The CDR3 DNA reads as TGCAGCGTTGGCTTAGCGCGGGGGGTTTCCCCGGGTGAGCAGTTCTTC. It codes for CSVGLARGVSPGEQFF.

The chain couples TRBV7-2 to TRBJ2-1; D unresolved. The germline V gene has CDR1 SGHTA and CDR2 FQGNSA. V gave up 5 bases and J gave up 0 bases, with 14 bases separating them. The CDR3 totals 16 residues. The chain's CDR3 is CASSLRHQSSYNEQFF. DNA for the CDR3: TGTGCCAGCAGCCTGAGACACCAGAGCTCCTACAATGAGCAGTTCTTC.

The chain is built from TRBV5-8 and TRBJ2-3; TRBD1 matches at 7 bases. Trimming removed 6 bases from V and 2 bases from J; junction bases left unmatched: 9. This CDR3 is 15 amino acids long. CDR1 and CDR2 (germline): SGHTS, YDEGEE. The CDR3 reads CASKPRDRPTDTQYF. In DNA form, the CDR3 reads TGTGCCAGCAAGCCTCGGGACAGACCCACAGATACGCAGTATTTT.

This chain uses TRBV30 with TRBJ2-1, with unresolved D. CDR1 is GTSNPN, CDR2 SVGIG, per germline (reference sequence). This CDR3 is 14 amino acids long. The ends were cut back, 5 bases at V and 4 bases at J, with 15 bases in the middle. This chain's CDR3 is CAWGDLGTYNEQFF. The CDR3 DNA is TGTGCCTGGGGAGACCTCGGAACATACAATGAGCAGTTCTTC.

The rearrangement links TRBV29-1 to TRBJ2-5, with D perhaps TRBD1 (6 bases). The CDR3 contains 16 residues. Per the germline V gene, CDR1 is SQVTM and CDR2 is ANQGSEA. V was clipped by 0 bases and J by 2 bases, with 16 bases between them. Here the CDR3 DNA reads TGCAGCGTTGAAGATGAGAGGACAGCTTCTCAAGAGACCCAGTACTTC. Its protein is CSVEDERTASQETQYF.

The CDR3 here is CSGNRVGETQYF. DNA for the CDR3: TGCAGCGGTAACAGGGTTGGAGAGACCCAGTACTTC. The gene calls are TRBV29-1 and TRBJ2-5; possible D gene TRBD1, 6 bases. Germline values: CDR1 SQVTM, CDR2 ANQGSEA. The CDR3 totals 12 residues. Trimming took 7 bases from V and 4 from J, leaving 13 bases between them. Complete variable domain (other parts from reference TRBV29-1 and TRBJ2-5): SAVISQKPSRDICQRGTSLTIQCQVDSQVTMMFWYRQQPGQSLTLIATANQGSEATYESGFVIDKFPISRPNLTFSTLTVSNMSPEDSSIYLCSGNRVGETQYFGPGTRLLVL.

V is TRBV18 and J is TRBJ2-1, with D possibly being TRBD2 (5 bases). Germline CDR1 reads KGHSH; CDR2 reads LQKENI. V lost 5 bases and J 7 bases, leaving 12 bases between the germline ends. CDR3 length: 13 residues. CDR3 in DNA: TGTGCCAGCTCAGCGACTACTGAGAATGAGCAGTTCTTC. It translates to CASSATTENEQFF.

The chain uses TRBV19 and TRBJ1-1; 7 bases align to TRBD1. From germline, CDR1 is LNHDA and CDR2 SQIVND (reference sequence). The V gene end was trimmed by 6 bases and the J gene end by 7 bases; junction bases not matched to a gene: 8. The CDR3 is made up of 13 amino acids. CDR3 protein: CASSRGSDVEAFF. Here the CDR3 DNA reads TGTGCCAGTAGCAGGGGGTCCGACGTTGAAGCTTTCTTT.

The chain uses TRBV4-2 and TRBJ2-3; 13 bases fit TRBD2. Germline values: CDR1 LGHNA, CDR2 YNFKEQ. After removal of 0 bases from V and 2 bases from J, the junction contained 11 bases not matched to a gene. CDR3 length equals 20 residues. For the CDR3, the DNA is TGTGCCAGCAGCCAAGATAGAGCGACTAGCGGGGGGACCTTCACAGATACGCAGTATTTT. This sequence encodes CASSQDRATSGGTFTDTQYF.

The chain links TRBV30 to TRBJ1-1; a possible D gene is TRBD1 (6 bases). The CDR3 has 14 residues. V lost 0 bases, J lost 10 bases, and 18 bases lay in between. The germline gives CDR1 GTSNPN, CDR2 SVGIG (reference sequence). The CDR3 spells CAWSVKVTGRVAFF. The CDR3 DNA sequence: TGTGCCTGGAGTGTAAAAGTTACAGGGCGGGTAGCTTTCTTT.

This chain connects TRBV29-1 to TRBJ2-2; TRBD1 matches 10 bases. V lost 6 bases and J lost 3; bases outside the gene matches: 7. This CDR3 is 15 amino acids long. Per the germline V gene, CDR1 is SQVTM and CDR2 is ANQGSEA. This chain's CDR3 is CSVGRDRGYTGELFF. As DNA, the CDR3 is TGCAGCGTCGGCCGGGACAGGGGCTACACCGGGGAGCTGTTTTTT.